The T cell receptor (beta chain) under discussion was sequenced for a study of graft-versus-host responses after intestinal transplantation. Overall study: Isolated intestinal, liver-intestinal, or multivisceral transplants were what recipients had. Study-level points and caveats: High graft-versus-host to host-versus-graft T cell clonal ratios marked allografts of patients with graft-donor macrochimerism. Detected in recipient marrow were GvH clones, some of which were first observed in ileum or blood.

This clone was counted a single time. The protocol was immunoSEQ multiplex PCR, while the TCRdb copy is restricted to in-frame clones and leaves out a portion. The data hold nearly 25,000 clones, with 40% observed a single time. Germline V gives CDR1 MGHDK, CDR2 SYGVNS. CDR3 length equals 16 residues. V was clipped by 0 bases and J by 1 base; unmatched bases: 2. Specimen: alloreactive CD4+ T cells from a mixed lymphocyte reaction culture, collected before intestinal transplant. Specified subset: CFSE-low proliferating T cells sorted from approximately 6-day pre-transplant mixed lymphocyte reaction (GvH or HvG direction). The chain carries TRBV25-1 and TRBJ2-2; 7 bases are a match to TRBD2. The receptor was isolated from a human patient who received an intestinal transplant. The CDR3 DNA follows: TGTGCCAGCAGTGAATATGCGGGGGTGAACACCGGGGAGCTGTTTTTT. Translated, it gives CASSEYAGVNTGELFF.